These 11 T cell receptor beta chains came from one sample sequenced in a study of blood T cell repertoires in COVID-19. The data were produced by immunoSEQ multiplex PCR, yet TCRdb's version contains in-frame clones alone and is incomplete. The sample has some 86,000 clones; approximately 87% are singletons. The source material was peripheral blood. The receptors were gathered from a woman between 70 and 85 years old with acute or convalescent COVID-19.

This clone has just a few counts. CDR3 sequence (DNA): TGCGCCAGCAGCTTGTTCGGCCTAGCGGACTACAATGAGCAGTTCTTC. This sequence encodes CASSLFGLADYNEQFF. The V gene is TRBV5-1, the J gene TRBJ2-1, with 7 bases lining up with TRBD2. Looked up from germline, CDR1 is SGHRS and CDR2 is YFSETQ. This CDR3 is built from 16 residues. V trimming: 1 base; J trimming: 3 bases; junction bases outside the gene matches: 7.

The J gene is TRBJ1-2, the V gene TRBV27, with D maybe TRBD1 (5 bases). The V end lost 5 bases, the J end lost 2 bases, and 18 bases lay between the germline ends. The CDR3 loop spans 16 amino acids. The germline V gene has CDR1 MNHEY and CDR2 SMNVEV (reference sequence). The DNA for the CDR3 is TGTGCCAGCAGTCCGGCAGGGCTCACTAACAACTATGGCTACACCTTC. Residues: CASSPAGLTNNYGYTF.

This sequence joins TRBV7-8 and TRBJ2-7; the D gene is possibly TRBD1 (5 bases). Per the germline V gene, CDR1 is SGHVS and CDR2 is FQNEAQ. There are 13 residues in the CDR3. V dropped 5 bases and J dropped 5 bases, with 13 bases sitting between them. The CDR3 sequence: CASSQRTLDEQYV. CDR3 DNA: TGTGCCAGCAGCCAGAGGACACTTGACGAGCAGTACGTC.

V gene TRBV27 combines with J gene TRBJ2-5, with 11 nucleotides matching TRBD1. The germline V gene has CDR1 MNHEY and CDR2 SMNVEV (reference sequence). There are 16 residues in the CDR3. The ends lost 2 bases at V and 5 bases at J; junction bases unmatched: 7. CDR3 in amino acids: CASSLIGQGAFETQYF. CDR3 nucleotides: TGTGCCAGCAGTTTAATAGGACAGGGGGCTTTCGAGACCCAGTACTTC.

The chain links TRBV3-1 (or the pseudogene TRBV3-2) to TRBJ1-6; 9 bases line up with TRBD1. V shed 4 bases, J shed 8 bases, and the junction held 9 bases outside the gene matches. The CDR3 contains 16 residues. Germline V lookup: CDR1 LGHDT, CDR2 YNNKEL (reference sequence). The CDR3 DNA is TGTGCCAGCAGCCGCCGGACAGGGGTCCTGGATTCACCCCTCCACTTT. This encodes CASSRRTGVLDSPLHF.

The chain links TRBV19 to TRBJ2-3; D uncertain. V dropped 1 base and J dropped 5 bases, with 4 bases sitting between them. The CDR3 loop spans 12 amino acids. Germline V lookup: CDR1 LNHDA, CDR2 SQIVND (reference sequence). This chain's CDR3 is CASSIGGDTQYF. The DNA of the CDR3 is TGTGCCAGTAGTATAGGCGGAGATACGCAGTATTTT.

This chain connects TRBV5-1 to TRBJ2-3, with TRBD1 matching 8 bases. CDR1 and CDR2 from the germline V gene are SGHRS and YFSETQ. There are 17 residues in the CDR3. J gave up 0 bases and V 3 bases, and 9 bases lay outside the gene matches. CDR3 residues: CASSSPQGALSTDTQYF. The CDR3 nucleotides are TGCGCCAGCAGCTCCCCCCAGGGGGCGCTGAGCACAGATACGCAGTATTTT.

The V and J genes are TRBV9 and TRBJ2-6; 7 bases fit TRBD1. Germline CDR1 is SGDLS and CDR2 is YYNGEE. CDR3 size: 18 residues. Trimming took 4 bases from V and 0 from J; bases not matched to a gene: 10. The CDR3 sequence is CASSPRTGLSSGANVLTF. CDR3 sequence (DNA): TGTGCCAGCAGCCCGCGGACAGGTCTCAGCTCTGGGGCCAACGTCCTGACTTTC.

V is TRBV29-1 and J is TRBJ1-4, with D hard to call. This CDR3 has 12 residues. Trimming pared 4 bases from V and 7 bases from J, leaving 10 bases between. Germline assignment: CDR1 SQVTM and CDR2 ANQGSEA. CDR3: CSVGRSGEKLFF. CDR3 sequence (DNA): TGCAGCGTTGGCCGATCGGGTGAAAAACTGTTTTTT.

This chain connects TRBV5-6 to TRBJ2-1; a possible D gene is TRBD1 (7 bases). V shed 3 bases and J shed 8 bases, with 9 bases lying between them. CDR1 and CDR2 (germline): SGHDT, YYEEEE. This CDR3 is 12 amino acids long. Written as DNA, the CDR3 is TGTGCCAGCAGCTCCAGGGGGGATGAGCAGTTCTTC. Translation: CASSSRGDEQFF.

The chain links TRBV6-2 or TRBV6-3 to TRBJ1-1; D gene unclear. This CDR3 has 13 residues. Trimming took 2 bases from V and 0 from J, leaving 4 bases between them. Germline-derived CDR1 and CDR2 are MNHEY and SVGEGT. As DNA, the CDR3 is TGTGCCAGCAGTTACAGCCTGAACACTGAAGCTTTCTTT. It yields the protein CASSYSLNTEAFF.